This is a list of T cell receptor beta chains from one sample in a study of PD-L1 blockade in urothelial cancer. Repertoires were generated with immunoSEQ multiplex PCR, while TCRdb's copy carries only in-frame clones and drops some. There are just under 50,000 clones in the sample; about 80% occur only once, and more than 3% lies in the top ten. Sequenced material: PBMCs, taken around atezolizumab (anti-PD-L1) treatment. The receptors were gathered from a man aged 65 to 85 with urothelial cancer. The conserved cysteine and the conserved F or W are not part of the CDR3 here.

>TRBV7-2|TRBJ2-3
ASSDRLSTQY
>TRBV18|TRBJ2-3
ASSPVGGDTDTQY
>TRBV28|TRBJ2-7
ASSSRGQPYEQY
>TRBV7-2|TRBJ2-5
ASSLGISGGAGETQY
>TRBV18|TRBJ1-6
ASSPGEGSPLH
>TRBV4-3|TRBJ2-4
ASSPGGTGDIQY
>TRBV7-2|TRBJ1-3
ASSPSRGRTGNTIY
>TRBV7-6|TRBJ2-5
ASSSLAGVETQY
>TRBV2|TRBJ2-7
ASSGPGVSYEQY
>TRBV7-8|TRBJ2-5
ASSQGWQGALETQY
>TRBV9|TRBJ1-6
ASTEQDNSPLH
>TRBV6-6|TRBJ2-1
ASSPLTPSSYNEQF
>TRBV27|TRBJ2-6
ASSLLAGAHSVEANVLT
>TRBV5-1|TRBJ1-1
ASSLQGGALNTEAF
>TRBV5-5|TRBJ2-3
ASSLWGARSDTQY
>TRBV5-1|TRBJ1-2
ASSPGRDYGYT
>TRBV7-2|TRBJ1-1
ASSARGGIPEAF
>TRBV19|TRBJ1-2
ASSLQGAFGYGYT
>TRBV6-4|TRBJ1-1
ASSKDRATEAF
>TRBV4-3|TRBJ2-5
ASSLIAGPQETQY
>TRBV5-4|TRBJ2-1
ASSWHYNEQF
>TRBV19|TRBJ1-1
ASRDRGGSMNTEAF
>TRBV13|TRBJ2-1
ASSWPGLAGNNEQF
>TRBV5-6|TRBJ2-2
ASSKGTLTGELF
>TRBV11-2|TRBJ1-1
ASSPTGTGAEAF
>TRBV5-1|TRBJ1-1
ASSWGDRKNTEAF
>TRBV6-6|TRBJ2-7
ASTPGGLAGVSEQY
>TRBV28|TRBJ1-2
ASRKPDRGLTNYGYT
>TRBV7-9|TRBJ2-2
ASSVLAGAVGELF
>TRBV18|TRBJ1-4
ASSPDIDEKLF